The sequence of this T cell receptor (beta chain) was determined in a study of PD-L1 blockade in urothelial cancer. The germline V gene has CDR1 SGHNT and CDR2 YYREEE (reference sequence). This CDR3 spans 16 amino acids. The V gene lost 2 bases and the J gene lost 5 bases, with 20 bases spanning the gap. Time point meaning: pretreatment peripheral blood. On this clone itself: The antigen remains undetermined.

The authors spiked synthetic TCR analog templates into each PCR. Profiling relied on immunoSEQ multiplex PCR, and the TCRdb table lists in-frame clones only, not all of them. In the table there are tens of thousands of clones, more than 80% of which are singletons. Broader study findings: Tumor-associated clones in the blood of durable-benefit patients grew more at 3 weeks.

The sample consisted of PBMCs, taken around atezolizumab (anti-PD-L1) treatment. This clonotype was obtained from a man between 65 and 79 years old with urothelial cancer. This chain links TRBV5-4 with TRBJ2-7, with D possibly TRBD1 on 7 matching bases. CDR3 bases: TGTGCCAGCAGCTTCGGCGGGACAGCTGTTACCCACGAGCAGTACTTC. It codes for CASSFGGTAVTHEQYF.